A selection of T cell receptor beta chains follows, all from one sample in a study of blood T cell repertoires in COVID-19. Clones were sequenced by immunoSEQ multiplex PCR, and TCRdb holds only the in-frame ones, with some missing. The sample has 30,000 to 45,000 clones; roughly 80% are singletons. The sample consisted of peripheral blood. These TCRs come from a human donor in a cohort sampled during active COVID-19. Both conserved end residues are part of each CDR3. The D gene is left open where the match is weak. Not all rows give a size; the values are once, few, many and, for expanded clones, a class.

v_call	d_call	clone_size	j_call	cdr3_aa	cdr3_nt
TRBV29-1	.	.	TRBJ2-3	CSVRVGGADTQYF	TGCAGCGTTAGGGTGGGGGGAGCAGATACGCAGTATTTT
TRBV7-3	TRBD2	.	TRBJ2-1	CASSSPTSGSYNEQFF	TGTGCCAGCAGCTCCCCGACTAGCGGGTCCTACAATGAGCAGTTCTTC
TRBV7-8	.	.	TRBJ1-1	CASSPVGGKDTEAFF	TGTGCCAGCAGCCCCGTGGGGGGGAAGGACACTGAAGCTTTCTTT
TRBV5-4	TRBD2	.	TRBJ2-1	CASSSGGGYNEQFF	TGTGCCAGCAGCTCGGGGGGGGGCTACAATGAGCAGTTCTTC
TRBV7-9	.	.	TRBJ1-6	CASSLLGQGNNSPLHF	TGTGCCAGCAGCTTACTCGGCCAGGGAAATAATTCACCCCTCCACTTT
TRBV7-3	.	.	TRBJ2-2	CASSLNSRGNTGELFF	TGTGCCAGCAGCTTAAATAGCCGCGGAAACACCGGGGAGCTGTTTTTT
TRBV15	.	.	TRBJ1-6	CATSRDKGGSPLHF	TGTGCCACCAGCAGAGATAAAGGGGGATCACCCCTCCACTTT
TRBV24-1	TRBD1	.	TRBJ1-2	CATSDSALGGQTYTF	TGTGCCACCAGTGATTCCGCCTTGGGGGGACAGACCTACACCTTC
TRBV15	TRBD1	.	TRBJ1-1	CATSSQDRYTEAFF	TGTGCCACCAGCAGCCAGGACAGGTACACTGAAGCTTTCTTT
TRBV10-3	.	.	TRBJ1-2	CAISESRQGDGYTF	TGTGCCATCAGTGAGAGTCGGCAAGGAGATGGCTACACCTTC
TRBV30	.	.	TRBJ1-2	CAWTWGGYGYTF	TGTGCCTGGACGTGGGGGGGGTATGGCTACACCTTC
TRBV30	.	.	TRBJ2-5	CAWSLLETQYF	TGTGCCTGGAGTCTATTAGAGACCCAGTACTTC
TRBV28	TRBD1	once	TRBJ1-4	CASSLGPGQGGEKLFF	TGTGCCAGCAGTTTAGGGCCGGGACAGGGTGGTGAAAAACTGTTTTTT
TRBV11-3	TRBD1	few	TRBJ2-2	CASSPGRTGAQGELFF	TGTGCCAGCAGCCCGGGCCGGACAGGGGCGCAAGGGGAGCTGTTTTTT
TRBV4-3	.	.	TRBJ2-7	CASSPNRAGYEQYF	TGCGCCAGCAGCCCGAACAGGGCGGGTTACGAGCAGTACTTC
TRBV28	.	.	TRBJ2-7	CATRDTPYEQYF	TGTGCCACGAGGGACACCCCCTACGAGCAGTACTTC
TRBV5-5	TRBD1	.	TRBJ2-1	CASSPKGTDKYNEQFF	TGTGCCAGCAGCCCGAAAGGGACAGACAAATACAATGAGCAGTTCTTC
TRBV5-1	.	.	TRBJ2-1	CASSLEPDSSSYNEQFF	TGCGCCAGCAGCTTGGAACCGGACTCAAGCTCCTACAATGAGCAGTTCTTC
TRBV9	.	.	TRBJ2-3	CASSVAGGSTDTQYF	TGTGCCAGCAGCGTCGCTGGCGGGAGCACAGATACGCAGTATTTT
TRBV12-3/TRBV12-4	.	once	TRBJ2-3	CASSSNRDTQYF	TGTGCCAGCAGTTCTAACAGGGATACGCAGTATTTT
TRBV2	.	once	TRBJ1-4	CASKGVGAVEKLFF	TGTGCCAGCAAAGGCGTAGGGGCGGTTGAAAAACTGTTTTTT
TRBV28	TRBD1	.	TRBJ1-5	CASRLTRQGDSQPQHF	TGTGCCAGCAGATTAACCCGACAGGGGGATAGTCAGCCCCAGCATTTT
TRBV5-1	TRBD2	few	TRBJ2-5	CASTVGVAGGRETQYF	TGCGCCAGCACCGTCGGAGTAGCGGGGGGGCGAGAGACCCAGTACTTC
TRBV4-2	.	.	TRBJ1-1	CASSQDIGENTEAFF	TGTGCCAGCAGCCAAGATATAGGGGAGAACACTGAAGCTTTCTTT
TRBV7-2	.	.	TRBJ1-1	CASSRTSAGIGAEAFF	TGTGCCAGCAGTAGAACATCAGCAGGGATAGGGGCTGAAGCTTTCTTT
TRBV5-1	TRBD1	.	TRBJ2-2	CASSGTGTGTGELFF	TGCGCCAGCAGCGGGACAGGGACTGGGACCGGGGAGCTGTTTTTT
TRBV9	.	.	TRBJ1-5	CASSATGGQPQHF	TGTGCCAGCAGCGCGACCGGGGGTCAGCCCCAGCATTTT
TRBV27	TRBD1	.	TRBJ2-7	CASSSNRQGWAYEQYF	TGTGCCAGCAGTTCCAATCGACAGGGATGGGCTTACGAGCAGTACTTC
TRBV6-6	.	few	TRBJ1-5	CASTMTGLNSNQPQHF	TGTGCCAGCACCATGACAGGCTTGAATAGCAATCAGCCCCAGCATTTT
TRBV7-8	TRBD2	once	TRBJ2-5	CASIAGGPYHETQYF	TGTGCCAGCATCGCGGGGGGGCCTTATCACGAGACCCAGTACTTC
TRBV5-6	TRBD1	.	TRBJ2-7	CASSFDDRASF	TGTGCCAGCAGCTTTGATGACAGGGCCTCATTC
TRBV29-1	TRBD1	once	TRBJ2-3	CSVELTGARTDTQYF	TGCAGCGTTGAACTAACAGGGGCCCGCACAGATACGCAGTATTTT
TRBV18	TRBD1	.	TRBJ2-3	CASSPGGTGGGADTQYF	TGTGCCAGCTCACCAGGAGGGACAGGGGGCGGCGCAGATACGCAGTATTTT
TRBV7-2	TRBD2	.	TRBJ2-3	CASSLAGGFGGGGTDTQYF	TGTGCCAGCAGCTTAGCGGGTGGTTTCGGCGGGGGGGGCACAGATACGCAGTATTTT
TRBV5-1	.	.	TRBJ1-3	CASSSEMDRGIDTIYF	TGCGCCAGCAGCTCGGAGATGGACAGAGGAATCGACACCATATATTTT
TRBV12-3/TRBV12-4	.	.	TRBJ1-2	CASSPRVGGYTF	TGTGCCAGCAGTCCCCGGGTGGGTGGCTACACCTTC
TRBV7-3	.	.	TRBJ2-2	CASSLAGGELFF	TGTGCCAGCAGCTTAGCCGGCGGGGAGCTGTTTTTT
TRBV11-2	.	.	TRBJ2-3	CASSLVGDRTDTQYF	TGTGCCAGCAGCTTAGTCGGGGATCGCACAGATACGCAGTATTTT
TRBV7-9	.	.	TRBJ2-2	CASSSGRAGELFF	TGTGCCAGCAGCTCCGGCCGGGCCGGGGAGCTGTTTTTT
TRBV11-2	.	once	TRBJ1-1	CASSPPPSSDTEAFF	TGTGCCAGCAGCCCCCCCCCTTCGTCCGACACTGAAGCTTTCTTT
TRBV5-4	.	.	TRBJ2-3	CASSLEGRGRSSTDTQYF	TGTGCCAGCAGCTTGGAGGGCAGGGGTAGATCTAGCACAGATACGCAGTATTTT
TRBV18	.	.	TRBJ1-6	CASSPRSTDNSPLHF	TGTGCCAGCTCACCACGAAGTACAGATAATTCACCCCTCCACTTT
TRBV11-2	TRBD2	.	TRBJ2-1	CASSRGWRGANYNEQFF	TGTGCCAGCAGCCGTGGGTGGCGGGGGGCCAACTACAATGAGCAGTTCTTC
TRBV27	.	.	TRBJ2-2	CASSFLGALAGELFF	TGTGCCAGCAGTTTTTTGGGGGCGCTCGCCGGGGAGCTGTTTTTT
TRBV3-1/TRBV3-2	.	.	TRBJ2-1	CASSQLFAGNEQFF	TGTGCCAGCAGCCAACTTTTTGCGGGGAATGAGCAGTTCTTC
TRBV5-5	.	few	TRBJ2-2	CASSLPGAGELFF	TGTGCCAGCAGCTTGCCAGGGGCCGGGGAGCTGTTTTTT
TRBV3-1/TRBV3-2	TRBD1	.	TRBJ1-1	CASNTGTGLLDTEAFF	TGTGCCAGCAACACAGGGACAGGGCTTTTGGACACTGAAGCTTTCTTT
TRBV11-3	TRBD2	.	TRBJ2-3	CASSLGSGGSTDTQYF	TGTGCCAGCAGCTTAGGAAGCGGGGGTAGCACAGATACGCAGTATTTT
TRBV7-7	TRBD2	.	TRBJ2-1	CASSKGTSGGPLNEQFF	TGTGCTAGCAGCAAAGGGACTAGCGGGGGGCCTTTGAATGAGCAGTTCTTC
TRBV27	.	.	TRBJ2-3	CASSPTGRSTDTQYF	TGTGCCAGCAGTCCAACGGGTCGAAGCACAGATACGCAGTATTTT
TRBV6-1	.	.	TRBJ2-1	CASSEAGQNEQFF	TGTGCCAGCAGTGAAGCGGGGCAGAATGAGCAGTTCTTC
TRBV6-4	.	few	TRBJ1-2	CASSDSSGRGYTF	TGTGCCAGCAGTGACTCGTCGGGGAGAGGCTACACCTTC
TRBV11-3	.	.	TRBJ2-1	CASSFTGIEQFF	TGTGCCAGCAGCTTTACAGGTATTGAGCAGTTCTTC
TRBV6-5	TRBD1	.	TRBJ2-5	CASSYQDRGETQYF	TGTGCCAGCAGTTACCAGGACAGGGGGGAGACCCAGTACTTC
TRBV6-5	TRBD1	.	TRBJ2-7	CASRRLRDRDYEQYF	TGTGCCAGCAGAAGACTGAGGGACAGGGACTACGAGCAGTACTTC
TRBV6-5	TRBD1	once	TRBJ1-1	CASKKTGVRGTEAFF	TGTGCCAGCAAAAAGACAGGGGTCAGGGGGACTGAAGCTTTCTTT
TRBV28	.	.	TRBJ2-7	CASSTTRPYEQYF	TGTGCCAGCAGTACGACTAGACCCTACGAGCAGTACTTC